This passage covers 10 T cell receptor beta chains from one sample sequenced in a study of siplizumab effects on memory and regulatory T cells. Here immunoSEQ multiplex PCR was the method, and the copy in TCRdb shows in-frame clones only, minus some. The sample has 90,000 to 130,000 clones; about nine tenths are singletons. Sequencing used CD4+ T cells sorted from blood. The receptors shown here come from a human donor in good health.

About this clone: One end of the junction fails to match germline, which may point to a read error. The V gene is TRBV7-2, the J gene TRBJ1-6; no firm D call. CDR1 SGHTA and CDR2 FQGNSA come from the germline V gene. The CDR3 totals 16 residues. The CDR3 protein is CASSLQYSSYNSPPHF. CDR3 coding DNA: TGTGCCAGCAGCTTACAGTACAGCTCCTATAATTCACCCCCCCACTTT.

This clone appeared a single time. The chain links TRBV2 to TRBJ2-7, with D perhaps matching TRBD1 or TRBD2 (6 bases each). The CDR3 runs 15 residues. V was trimmed by 3 bases and J by 6 bases, leaving 18 bases between them. Germline V gene lookup returns CDR1 SNHLY and CDR2 FYNNEI. CDR3: CASSEGGVGGPEQYF. Here the CDR3 DNA reads TGTGCCAGCAGTGAGGGAGGCGTTGGGGGGCCCGAGCAGTACTTC.

The chain is built from TRBV18 and TRBJ1-4; D not resolved. CDR3 length equals 13 residues. The V end lost 3 bases, the J end lost 8 bases, and 10 bases lay between the germline ends. Germline lookup yields CDR1 KGHSH and CDR2 LQKENI. The CDR3 is CASSPRVREKLFF. CDR3 DNA sequence: TGTGCCAGCTCACCGAGGGTTCGGGAAAAACTGTTTTTT.

The chain combines TRBV18 with TRBJ2-5; D uncertain. Germline-derived CDR1 and CDR2 are KGHSH and LQKENI. This CDR3 contains 13 residues. V gave up 7 bases and J gave up 1 base, with 10 bases separating them. Here the CDR3 reads CASLESVQETQYF. DNA of the CDR3: TGTGCCAGCTTAGAGAGCGTCCAAGAGACCCAGTACTTC. Full variable domain (missing parts from reference TRBV18 and TRBJ2-5): NAGVMQNPRHLVRRRGQEARLRCSPMKGHSHVYWYRQLPEEGLKFMVYLQKENIIDESGMPKERFSAEFPKEGPSILRIQQVVRGDSAAYFCASLESVQETQYFGPGTRLLVL.

This clone came up once. The rearrangement joins TRBV4-2 to TRBJ2-7, with 10 nucleotides matching TRBD2. V lost 1 base to trimming and J lost 4 bases; unmatched junction nucleotides: 10. The CDR3 contains 17 residues. Per germline, CDR1 LGHNA and CDR2 YNFKEQ. The CDR3 nucleotides are TGTGCCAGCAGCCAAGGTTCTAGCGGGGGAACTATTTACGAGCAGTACTTC. Translated: CASSQGSSGGTIYEQYF.

The CDR3 region is CASSQPSNTEAFF. The CDR3 coding sequence is TGTGCCAGTTCGCAGCCGTCAAACACTGAAGCTTTCTTT. The chain recombines TRBV10-3 with TRBJ1-1, with D unclear. CDR1 and CDR2 (germline): ENHRY, SYGVKD. The CDR3 has 13 residues. V shed 10 bases and J shed 2 bases, with 14 bases lying between them.

J is TRBJ1-5 and V is TRBV14; no definite D call. This CDR3 is 13 amino acids long. V gave up 1 base and J gave up 6 bases, with 7 bases separating them. The germline V gene encodes CDR1 SGHDN and CDR2 FVKESK. CDR3 region: CASSQGAGQPQHF. CDR3 DNA: TGTGCCAGCAGCCAAGGGGCGGGTCAGCCCCAGCATTTT.

This chain joins TRBV4-1 and TRBJ2-1, with TRBD2 matching over 11 bases. Unmatched junction bases numbered 11, after V lost 1 base and J lost 0 bases. The length of the CDR3 is 20 residues. In germline, CDR1 is MGHRA, CDR2 YSYEKL. CDR3: CASSQVLAGVLLSSYNEQFF. As DNA, the CDR3 is TGCGCCAGCAGCCAAGTACTAGCGGGGGTACTTCTGAGCTCCTACAATGAGCAGTTCTTC.

The V gene is TRBV30, the J gene TRBJ2-1; 8 bases line up with TRBD2. The V and J ends lost 8 bases and 5 bases, in that order; junction bases with no gene match: 11. Germline V gene data show CDR1 as GTSNPN and CDR2 as SVGIG (reference sequence). The CDR3 is made up of 14 amino acids. The CDR3 DNA reads as TGTGCCAGATCGGGAGGGCCCTCTCACAATGAGCAGTTCTTC. It specifies CARSGGPSHNEQFF.

V and J are TRBV6-1 and TRBJ2-1; D gene ambiguous. The CDR3 has 15 residues. The germline CDR1 and CDR2 sequences are MNHNS and SASEGT. Deletions cut 5 bases from V and 4 bases from J, with 15 bases between. The chain's CDR3 is CASSFHSRQYNEQFF. The DNA of the CDR3 is TGTGCCAGCAGTTTTCACTCAAGGCAGTACAATGAGCAGTTCTTC.